The present T cell receptor (beta chain) was sequenced within a study of cytomegalovirus exposure and HLA in healthy donors (dated by TCRdb to 2017 to 2019). At the level of the whole study: An earlier analysis of about 560 of the donors reported about 280 Gb of sequence data and 117 million unique TCR beta sequences obtained from about 179 million T cells. An early release covering roughly 600 HLA-typed donors comprised about 300 gigabases of sequencing data and around 80 million unique TCR sequences. Of the 398 genotyped donors, around 81% fell in the genetic ancestry cluster associated with self-reported Caucasian donors. The study aimed to test whether signatures of past pathogen exposure could be identified by cataloging public T cell receptors. Using immunosequencing, the study profiled T cell repertoires from 500 to 800 subjects and related those repertoires to cytomegalovirus serostatus. A separate validation cohort of approximately 130 different subjects was used in addition to the roughly 700-subject first cohort. To predict cytomegalovirus infection status, the study brought together high-throughput TCR immunosequencing, statistical association of individual TCRs with disease status, and machine learning. To study patterns of TCR occurrence, a later analysis re-analyzed previously published TCR beta repertoires from 500 to 850 donors and added high-resolution HLA genotyping. The later analysis used no new phenotypic data to find candidate immune exposures, relying instead on TCR beta sequences and their occurrence across donors. In an earlier analysis of about 590 of the donors, high-throughput TCR beta sequencing was used to judge whether each TCR beta V gene segment behaved as functional or pseudogenic. Donor age, sex, ethnicity and CMV serostatus were compiled together with the repertoire data. A later genetic analysis used genome-wide SNP genotypes for about 65% of the roughly 700 donors, treating that subset as a discovery cohort. Every repertoire in the discovery cohort had been generated on one and the same sequencing platform. HLA typing covered class I and class II loci at four-digit resolution. The number of typed donors differed by locus: about 620-640 for A, B, C, DRB1 and DQB1; approximately 530 for DQA1; approximately 600 for DPA1; and around 470 for DPB1. Roughly 5 DR-DQ haplotypes were handled as single units for association and clustering because linkage in the cohort was strong. Among 300 to 450 genotyped donors of the cohort, an average of 235,054 unique TCR beta nucleotide sequences were sequenced per donor, roughly a sixth of them non-productive. Paper-wide results and their limitations: In a later analysis, HLA-associated TCR beta chains were found to be more clonally expanded and to have lower generation probabilities than equally common non-associated chains. The earlier analysis of some 540 of the donors excluded approximately 15 rarely observed V segments, including chromosome 9 orphons, because counts were too low. Assigning TCR associations to individual alleles was difficult when HLA alleles, especially DR and DQ, strongly co-occurred. Three of the identified cytomegalovirus-associated TCR beta chains were confirmed in vitro to be specific for cytomegalovirus antigens. In an earlier analysis of more than 450 of the donors, most TCR beta V segments were observed in productive rearrangements about 90% or about 30% of the time, broadly matching IMGT annotations. Correlated functional status among segregating V segments might be attributable to linkage disequilibrium, but an unknown experimental factor could not be ruled out. Most TCR sequences were observed very rarely across donors, whereas some public TCRs were present in many individuals. The cohort was sequenced for TCR beta chains only, and without alpha or paired-chain data the features that could be detected were limited. Sequencing depth was assumed to be roughly uniform across donors in the presence/absence analyses, though that assumption may not hold. Cytomegalovirus status was reported to be diagnosed by the classifier with high specificity and sensitivity in both the original and validation cohorts. In a later analysis, most CMV-associated TCR beta chains were found to appear HLA-restricted, with HLA associations seemingly driven largely by CMV exposure. A further reported finding was that TCR beta sequences accurately predicted the HLA-A and HLA-B alleles for most subjects in the first cohort. According to a later analysis, TCR association rates differed among HLA loci, with DRB1 alleles showing the most associated TCRs and HLA-C alleles showing the fewest. V-gene and J-gene trimming of TCR beta chains was associated with a missense DCLRE1C variant in a later genetic analysis, and the association was replicated in an independent cohort. According to a later analysis, parvovirus B19, influenza, CMV and Epstein-Barr virus appeared linked to several top co-occurrence clusters. It was suggested by the authors that the approach could potentially be generalized to other disease states and immunological phenotypes. The sequencing pipeline was judged likely to have produced a cluster of highly shared sequence variants as a technical artifact. At a false discovery rate of 0.05, a later analysis linked around 17,000 TCR beta sequences to specific HLA alleles. In a later genetic analysis, fewer N-insertions in productive TCRs were reported among donors in an Asian-associated ancestry cluster than the 666-donor mean. The only immune exposure information available for the cohort was CMV serostatus. In the study, 150 to 200 TCR beta chains were listed as associated with cytomegalovirus. HLA typing was unavailable for some donors at each locus, so association tests used only the typed subset.

Notes on this clone: The specificity of this receptor is unknown. Nothing much larger sits one base from this clone, and base qualities are not available.

The library relied on the immunoSEQ multiplex PCR assay. For the multiplex PCR, a mixture combining 60 forward primers for TCR Vbeta segments and 13 reverse primers for TCR Jbeta segments was used. A multiplex PCR assay on genomic DNA amplified the CDR3 region of rearranged TCR beta genes. The amplified TCR beta libraries were sequenced on the Illumina HiSeq System as 87-base-pair reads. The authors' analysis ran thus. In a later analysis, some 80 million unique TCR beta chains were counted across the 650 to 750 repertoires, and roughly 11 million of these chains were shared by at least two donors. A nearest-neighbor algorithm error-corrected the raw reads and collapsed the reads into unique sequences, merging closely related sequences to remove PCR and sequencing errors. Alignment of CDR3 sequences to IMGT reference sequences was used to assign V, D and J gene segments. Each retained sequence needed at least a six-nucleotide match to both a V gene segment and a J gene segment. A rearrangement counted as productive if the CDR3 had no stop codons and remained in frame with V and J, and every other rearrangement counted as non-productive. CDR3 was defined according to IMGT convention as the region running from the second conserved V-encoded cysteine to the conserved J-encoded phenylalanine. The earlier analysis of about 560 of the donors excluded any sequence lacking an unambiguous match to a single V gene segment. In an earlier analysis of around 600 of the donors, V segments were called functional above 56.7% productive rearrangements and were called segregating when the between-donor standard deviation exceeded 5%. A statistical classification framework was developed to diagnose cytomegalovirus status using the catalog of TCR beta chain sequences. In a later analysis, V and J genes were assigned by comparing TCR nucleotide sequences against IMGT/GENE-DB human TR gene sequences. Using the TCRdist pipeline, a later analysis assigned CDR3 sequences along with most-parsimonious VDJ recombination scenarios. In a later analysis, every TCR beta chain was defined by the combination of its CDR3 amino acid sequence and its V-gene family, and reads without a unique V-gene family were dropped. A later analysis removed over 500 highly shared, low-generation-probability nucleotide sequences to deal with suspected cross-contamination and a sequencing artifact. A later analysis calculated a clonal expansion index for each public chain from normalized within-repertoire ranks of inferred template counts. In a later analysis, generation probabilities were computed using a VDJ recombination model fitted to out-of-frame rearrangements, and the results were checked against IGoR. Hypergeometric tests were used in a later analysis to score TCR-TCR, TCR-HLA and TCR-CMV co-occurrence, with a repertoire-size bias correction applied to the TCR pairs. In a later analysis, false discovery rates were estimated by permuting HLA or CMV assignments 20 times. A later analysis grouped co-occurring TCRs with DBSCAN, adding TCRdist sequence similarity when clustering within HLA-allele-positive subsets. Co-occurrence clustering excluded repertoires with fewer than 30,000 or more than 120,000 public chains, plus five with anomalous nucleotide sharing. TCRdb retrieved this table from immuneACCESS and kept in-frame rearrangements only. Not all clones are present; in checked studies, unresolved V genes account for under half, and no reason is known for the remainder. The DNA gave D and trimming, while V, J and clone size come from that table. The sample table records about 180,000 clones; 75% to 85% of these occur just once. The ten most abundant clones make up around 1.2% of the sample.

The cohort was made up of several hundred healthy bone marrow donors. Cohort members were all nominally healthy when sampled, although unrecorded immune exposures were likely present. The donor was CMV seropositive and belonged to the group of about 290 seropositive cohort members. Each donor provided a peripheral blood sample, and peripheral blood mononuclear cells were used for TCR beta sequencing. The Qiagen DNeasy Blood Extraction Kit was used to extract genomic DNA from the blood cell samples. The TCR comes from a girl aged 2-10 years in good health and CMV-seropositive. Sequencing was carried out using PBMCs.

The CDR3 amino acid sequence is: CASSFTGEATDTQYF. Read as DNA, the sequence is TGTGCCAGCAGTTTTACAGGGGAGGCGACAGATACGCAGTATTTT. The chain couples TRBV6-5 to TRBJ2-3; a weak D assignment points to TRBD1 (7 bases agree). Reading from cysteine to phenylalanine, the CDR3 counts 15 amino acids. Only the CDR3 region is kept as DNA, spanning 45 bases read in frame from base 1. CDR1 and CDR2 are drawn from the germline V gene: MNHEY, SVGAGI. V loses 4 bases of germline sequence and J loses 3 bases, and the interval between the two ends is 14 bases.